A single T cell receptor beta chain is shown here with its context. This clonotype has ten or more counts. It lacks a known antigen. Per-nucleotide qualities are absent, and no much larger clonotype sits a single base away. The library was obtained by 5' RACE. The sequencer listed for this sample is Illumina HiSeq 2000. Template switching introduced a universal primer binding site; the final cDNA contained a unique molecular identifier, enabling accurate counting of TCR cDNA molecules. First-strand cDNA for TCR alpha and beta chains was synthesized from specific primers in the conserved constant-segment region. Each cDNA library was double barcoded, with a SMART-Mk sample barcode plus Illumina barcodes, to control for contamination. Two successive PCR steps introduced TruSeq adapter sequences along with Illumina sample barcodes. Sequencing of the TCR alpha and beta cDNA libraries was done on the Illumina HiSeq platform using custom primers. Concerning the study's data processing: MiGEC was used to process raw reads and extract unique molecular identifiers, and MiXCR was used to find CDR3 positions. Recombination models were inferred per individual with the repgenHMM and IGoR tools using an EM algorithm. Shared clonotypes were analyzed with the tcR package in R, and sharing was normalized by the product of cloneset sizes. To study raw recombination free of thymic and clonal selection effects, out-of-frame nonproductive sequences were analyzed. The raw public reads went through TCRdb reprocessing: fastp at Q25, MiXCR clone calling, in-frame beta chains kept. Entries that share a CDR3 protein sequence are merged under the most common genes and DNA. These V and J calls derive from TCRdb rather than the authors' analysis. This sample comprises around 1.7 million distinct CDR3 sequences, less than 40% of them detected only once. Clones ranked in the top ten supply approximately 0.29% of the sample.

The data stem from a study of identical twins (dated by TCRdb to 2016 to 2017). Some background on the complete study: The study deep-sequenced TCR alpha and beta repertoires from monozygotic twins, unrelated adults of various ages and cord blood to test whether fetal clonotypes persist. To rule out contamination, the twin experiments were replicated at different times with different library preparation protocols. General study outcomes and caveats: Out-of-frame TCR alpha sequences shared between twins showed an excess of low generation-probability sequences compared with coincidental sharing between unrelated individuals. Invariant T cells such as MAIT and iNKT could partly confound zero-insertion analyses, although diverse VJ usage argued against such confounding for most clonotypes. Abundant cord blood beta clonotypes carried fewer insertions; young adult naive repertoires showed a weaker similar trend, while memory repertoires showed none. Out-of-frame TCR alpha sharing in monozygotic twins was systematically underestimated by recombination models, whereas sharing between unrelated individuals was in agreement with the recombination models. Excess twin sharing in beta out-of-frame sequences was weaker because fewer shared sequences lowered the signal-to-noise ratio. Because the same donors could not be followed over many years, conclusions were based on cross-sectional statistical analysis.

The CDR3 covers 14 residues, taking in both the cysteine and the phenylalanine. Only the CDR3 portion is preserved as DNA: 42 bases, with reading frame beginning at the first base. From the germline V gene, CDR1 is SGHTA and CDR2 is FQGNSA. At the junction V is shortened by 5 bases and J by 2 bases, with 11 bases in between. Every donor was a healthy Caucasian. The sample was cord blood. The clonotype originates from a newborn girl in good health. The V gene is TRBV7-2 and the J gene is TRBJ2-3, with no reliable assignment of the D segment. The CDR3 in this case is CASSPGLFTDTQYF. The sequenced DNA is TGTGCCAGCAGCCCAGGCCTGTTCACAGATACGCAGTATTTT.